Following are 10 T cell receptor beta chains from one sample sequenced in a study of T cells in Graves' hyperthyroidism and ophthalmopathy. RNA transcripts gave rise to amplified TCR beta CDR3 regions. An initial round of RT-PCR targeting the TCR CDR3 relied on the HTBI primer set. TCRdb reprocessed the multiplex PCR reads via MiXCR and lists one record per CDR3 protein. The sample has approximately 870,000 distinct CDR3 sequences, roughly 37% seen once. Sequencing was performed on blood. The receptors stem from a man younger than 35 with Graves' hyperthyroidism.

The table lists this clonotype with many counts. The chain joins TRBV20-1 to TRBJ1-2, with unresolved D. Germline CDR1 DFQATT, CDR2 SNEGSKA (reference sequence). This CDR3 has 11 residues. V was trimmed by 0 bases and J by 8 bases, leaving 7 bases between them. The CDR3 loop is CSARDGEGYTF. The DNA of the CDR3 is TGCAGTGCTAGAGACGGCGAGGGCTACACCTTC.

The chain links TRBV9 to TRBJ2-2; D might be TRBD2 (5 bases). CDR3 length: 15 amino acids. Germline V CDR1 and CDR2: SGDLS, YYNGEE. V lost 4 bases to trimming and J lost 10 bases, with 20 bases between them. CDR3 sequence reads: CASSPQGWEIEELFF. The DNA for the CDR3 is TGTGCCAGCAGCCCTCAAGGGTGGGAGATTGAGGAGCTGTTTTTT.

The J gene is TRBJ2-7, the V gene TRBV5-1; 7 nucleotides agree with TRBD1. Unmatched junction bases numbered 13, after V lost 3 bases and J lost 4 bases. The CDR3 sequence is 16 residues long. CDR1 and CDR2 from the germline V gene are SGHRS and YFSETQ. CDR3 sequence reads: CASSYNKRDRVYEQYF. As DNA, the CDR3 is TGCGCCAGCAGCTACAACAAACGGGACAGAGTTTACGAGCAGTACTTC.

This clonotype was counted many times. CDR3 amino acids: CASERDGEKLFF. CDR3 sequence (DNA): TGTGCCAGCGAAAGGGACGGTGAAAAACTGTTTTTT. This chain uses TRBV2 with TRBJ1-4, with D possibly TRBD1 on 5 matching bases. Germline V lookup: CDR1 SNHLY, CDR2 FYNNEI. V was pared by 8 bases and J by 7 bases, with 11 bases between. The CDR3 has 12 amino acids.

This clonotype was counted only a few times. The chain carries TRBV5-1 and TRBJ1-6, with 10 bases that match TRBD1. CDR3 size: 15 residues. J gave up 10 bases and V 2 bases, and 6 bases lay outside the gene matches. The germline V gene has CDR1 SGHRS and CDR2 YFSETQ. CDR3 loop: CASSFRGTGESPLHF. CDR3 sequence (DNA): TGCGCCAGCAGCTTTCGAGGGACAGGGGAATCACCCCTCCACTTT.

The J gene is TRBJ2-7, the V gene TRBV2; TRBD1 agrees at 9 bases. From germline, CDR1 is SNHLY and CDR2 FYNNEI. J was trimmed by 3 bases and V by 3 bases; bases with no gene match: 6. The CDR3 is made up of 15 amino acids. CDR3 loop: CASSERQGGLYEQYF. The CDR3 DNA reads TGTGCCAGCAGTGAGAGACAGGGGGGTCTCTACGAGCAGTACTTC.

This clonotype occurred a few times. The CDR3 coding sequence is TGTGCCAGCCACACTAGCAATCAGCCCCAGCATTTT. Its translation: CASHTSNQPQHF. The chain combines TRBV6-5 with TRBJ1-5; no clear D. This CDR3 is built from 12 residues. V was cut by 8 bases and J by 0 bases, with 5 bases left in between. Per germline, CDR1 MNHEY and CDR2 SVGAGI.

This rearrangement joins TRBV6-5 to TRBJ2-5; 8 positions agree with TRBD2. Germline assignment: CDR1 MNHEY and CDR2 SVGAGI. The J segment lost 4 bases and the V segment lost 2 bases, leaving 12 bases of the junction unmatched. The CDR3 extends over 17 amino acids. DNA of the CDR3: TGTGCCAGCAGTTACACTGACGCAGGACTAGCTCCAGAGACCCAGTACTTC. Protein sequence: CASSYTDAGLAPETQYF.

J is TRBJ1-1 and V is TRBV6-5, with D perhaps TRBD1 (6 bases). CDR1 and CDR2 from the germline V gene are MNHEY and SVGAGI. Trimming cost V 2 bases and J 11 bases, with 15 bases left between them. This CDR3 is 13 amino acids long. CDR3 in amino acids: CASSYGQLGEAFF. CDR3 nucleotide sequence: TGTGCCAGCAGTTACGGACAGCTGGGGGAGGCTTTCTTT.

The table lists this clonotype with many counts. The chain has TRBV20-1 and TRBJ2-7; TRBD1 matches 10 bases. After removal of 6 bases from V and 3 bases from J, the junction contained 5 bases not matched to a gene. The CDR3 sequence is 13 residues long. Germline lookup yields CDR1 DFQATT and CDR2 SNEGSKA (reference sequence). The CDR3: CSAHRDRGYEQYF. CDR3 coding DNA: TGCAGTGCCCACCGGGACAGGGGCTACGAGCAGTACTTC.